The clone carrying this T cell receptor beta chain was counted between two and nine times. The entry originates in a study of blood T cell repertoires in COVID-19. Turning to the study itself: COVID-19 samples, acute and convalescent, were from the United States, Italy and Spain.

The CDR3 consists of 14 residues. The germline V and J ends were trimmed by 1 base and 6 bases, with 12 bases remaining between them. Germline loops: CDR1 SGHAT, CDR2 FQNNGV. Sequencing was performed with immunoSEQ multiplex PCR; in TCRdb, only in-frame clones are kept and a portion is missing. The sample carries under 200,000 clones, 82% recorded once. This TCR was recovered from a man aged 50 to 59 who had recovered from COVID-19. Sequencing was performed on PBMCs or T cells enriched from blood (not recorded which). J is TRBJ1-2 and V is TRBV11-2, with D hard to call. This CDR3 reads CASSLAARAHGYTF. The CDR3 DNA follows: TGTGCCAGCAGCTTAGCGGCGAGGGCCCATGGCTACACCTTC.